These T cell receptor beta chains were read from a single sample in a study of CD8+ T cells in alopecia areata. The data were produced by immunoSEQ multiplex PCR, yet TCRdb's version contains in-frame clones alone and is incomplete. The sample has approximately 100,000 clones, 50% to 60% seen once. The sequenced sample was CD8+ T cells sorted from blood, obtained around week 55, from a patient treated with tofacitinib. These receptors were collected from a human donor with alopecia areata. CDR3s leave out the opening cysteine and the closing phenylalanine or tryptophan.

TRBV10-1 | ASSTTTDIYGTQPYEQY
TRBV7-7 | ASSSNPDRQNTGELF
TRBV27 | ASSVGRTSQY
TRBV27 | ASKTGTESYNEQF
TRBV6-5 | ASSSVSSYEQY
TRBV7-9 | ASSHGLDGYT
TRBV7-2 | ASSLTGCGGYT
TRBV9 | ASSVTSGLQETQY
TRBV5-1 | ASSFGTEAGETQY
TRBV18 | ASSPPTVEETQY
TRBV29-1 | SVEFFLNTEAF
TRBV7-9 | ASSLGSTGELF
TRBV7-9 | ASSLGSYNSPLH
TRBV13 | ASSSGLGWMDTQY
TRBV7-9 | ASSFGLDPNYGYT
TRBV5-6 | ASSFGSSYADYT
TRBV23-1 | ASKGTANEKLF
TRBV4-1 | ASSPSGAGDTQY
TRBV13 | ASSFGGAAGKLF
TRBV7-9 | ASSTLQNNTGELF
TRBV19 | ASSMGGLYGYT
TRBV9 | ASSVEVPDTQY
TRBV10-3 | AIRGSVRYRNTEAF
TRBV7-8 | ASSLRRTGGFGYT
TRBV6-5 | ASSYLRDYEQY
TRBV5-1 | ASSLESFYGYT
TRBV4-2 | ASSQEWGSNYEQY
TRBV29-1 | SVDTGTYGYT
TRBV6-5 | ASRYPNTCYHEQY
TRBV13 | ASSLPGNTIY
TRBV14 | ASSPRTSGVSTEQF
TRBV2 | ASSRGGAADTQY
TRBV7-2 | ASSPRRSLRGPDTQY
TRBV7-2 | ASSLGTLVPYEQY
TRBV5-1 | ASRHDRNSGGRKNTGELF
TRBV6-1 | ASKNTGELF
TRBV5-6 | ASRRLKETQY
TRBV7-9 | AGGTSPNQETQY
TRBV4-1 | ASSRLTSGGPLAGELF
TRBV4-1 | ASSPGQDYGYT